These 8 T cell receptor beta chains originate from one sample sequenced in a study of regulatory T cells in long-lasting Graves disease. Regarding time point: persistent/refractory GD, antithyroid drugs over 5 years with positive TRAb. Researchers made the TCR library from RNA that was extracted from PBMCs. Arm-PCR of CDR3 regions and iRepertoire HTBI primers were used to build TCR beta libraries. TCRdb reprocessed the multiplex PCR reads via MiXCR and lists one record per CDR3 protein. The data contain under 450,000 distinct CDR3 sequences, 20% to 25% of them singletons. This material consisted of peripheral blood mononuclear cells (PBMCs), taken when the disease was refractory, from a patient treated with antithyroid drugs. Receptor source: a woman aged 40 to 50 with Graves disease.

The CDR3 sequence is CATSREGTDTQYF. Here the CDR3 DNA reads TGTGCCACCAGCAGAGAAGGGACAGATACGCAGTATTTT. The genes are TRBV15 and TRBJ2-3; D uncertain. CDR3 length equals 13 residues. Germline assignment: CDR1 LNHNV and CDR2 YYDKDF (reference sequence). V was pared by 0 bases and J by 3 bases, with 4 bases between. Full variable domain (rest looked up from reference TRBV15 and TRBJ2-3): DAMVIQNPRYQVTQFGKPVTLSCSQTLNHNVMYWYQQKSSQAPKLLFHYYDKDFNNEADTPDNFQSRRPNTSFCFLDIRSPGLGDTAMYLCATSREGTDTQYFGPGTRLTVL.

This chain uses TRBV2 with TRBJ2-3; D not certain. The germline V and J ends were trimmed by 8 bases and 3 bases, with 24 bases remaining between them. Germline CDR1 SNHLY, CDR2 FYNNEI. The CDR3 contains 17 residues. The chain's CDR3 is CASSFSLGSHRTDTQYF. DNA for the CDR3: TGTGCCAGCTCCTTCTCCCTTGGCTCCCATAGGACAGATACGCAGTATTTT.

This chain connects TRBV7-8 to TRBJ2-7; TRBD2 agrees at 7 bases. Germline CDR1 reads SGHVS; CDR2 reads FQNEAQ. The CDR3 has 14 amino acids. The V gene end was trimmed by 1 base and the J gene end by 5 bases; junction bases not matched to a gene: 5. The CDR3 sequence: CASSLDRTRNEQYF. CDR3 nucleotide sequence: TGTGCCAGCAGCTTAGATAGGACTAGGAACGAGCAGTACTTC.

This sequence joins TRBV27 and TRBJ1-6; 7 positions agree with TRBD1. The J segment lost 3 bases and the V segment lost 5 bases, leaving 13 bases of the junction unmatched. The germline CDR1 and CDR2 sequences are MNHEY and SMNVEV (reference sequence). This CDR3 has 18 residues. The CDR3, as DNA: TGTGCCAGCAGTAACAAACAGGGGCAACGAGACTATAATTCACCCCTCCACTTT. This encodes CASSNKQGQRDYNSPLHF.

The table lists this clonotype with many counts. This rearrangement joins TRBV7-6 to TRBJ1-4; D is possibly TRBD1 (5 bases). Germline CDR1 reads SGHVS; CDR2 reads FNYEAQ. The CDR3 has 18 residues. V was shortened by 0 bases and J by 0 bases, with 14 bases between the two germline ends. In nucleotides, the CDR3 is TGTGCCAGCAGCTTAGCGCGGGGACGAATAACAACTAATGAAAAACTGTTTTTT. Amino acid sequence: CASSLARGRITTNEKLFF.

This clonotype has only a few counts. At one of its ends the junction is not consistent with the germline gene, which may arise from a read error. The rearrangement joins TRBV7-2 to TRBJ1-2; D is perhaps TRBD1 (5 bases). This CDR3 comprises 14 residues. Germline CDR1 is SGHTA and CDR2 is FQGNSA. In DNA form, the CDR3 reads TGTGCCAGCGGCTTACGGACAAGGAACTATGGCTACACCTTC. It encodes CASGLRTRNYGYTF. Variable domain in full (rest from reference TRBV7-2 and TRBJ1-2): GAGVSQSPSNKVTEKGKDVELRCDPISGHTALYWYRQSLGQGLEFLIYFQGNSAPDKSGLPSDRFSAERTGGSVSTLTIQRTQQEDSAVYLCASGLRTRNYGYTFGSGTRLTVV.

This chain joins TRBV25-1 and TRBJ2-7; either TRBD1 or TRBD2 may supply D (5 bases each). Deletions cut 2 bases from V and 7 bases from J, with 12 bases between. The length of the CDR3 is 13 residues. Per the germline V gene, CDR1 is MGHDK and CDR2 is SYGVNS. The CDR3 region has the DNA TGTGCCAGCAGTGAACCGGGACGGTGGGAGCAGTACTTC. It is translated as CASSEPGRWEQYF.

The chain combines TRBV7-9 with TRBJ2-7; a possible D gene is TRBD2 (5 bases). Germline assignment: CDR1 SEHNR and CDR2 FQNEAQ (reference sequence). V dropped 2 bases and J dropped 5 bases, with 13 bases sitting between them. The CDR3 runs 14 residues. The CDR3 spells CASSLMRESNEQYF. DNA for the CDR3: TGTGCCAGCAGCTTAATGAGGGAGTCTAACGAGCAGTACTTC.